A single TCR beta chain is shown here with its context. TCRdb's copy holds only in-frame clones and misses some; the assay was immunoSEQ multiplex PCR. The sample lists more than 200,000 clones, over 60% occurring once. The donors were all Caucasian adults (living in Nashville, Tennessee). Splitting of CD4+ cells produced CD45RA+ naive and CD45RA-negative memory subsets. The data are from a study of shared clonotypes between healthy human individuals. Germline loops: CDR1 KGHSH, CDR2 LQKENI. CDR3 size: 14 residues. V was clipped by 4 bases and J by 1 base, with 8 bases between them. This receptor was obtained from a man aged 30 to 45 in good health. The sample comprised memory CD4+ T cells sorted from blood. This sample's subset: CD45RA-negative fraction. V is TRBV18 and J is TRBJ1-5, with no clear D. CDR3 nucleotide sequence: TGTGCCAGCTCACGCGGAACGAGCAATCAGCCCCAGCATTTT. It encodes CASSRGTSNQPQHF. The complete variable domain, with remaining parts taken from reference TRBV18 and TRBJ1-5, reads NAGVMQNPRHLVRRRGQEARLRCSPMKGHSHVYWYRQLPEEGLKFMVYLQKENIIDESGMPKERFSAEFPKEGPSILRIQQVVRGDSAAYFCASSRGTSNQPQHFGDGTRLSIL.